This TCR beta chain came from a study of blood T cell repertoires in COVID-19. Study details: Collection of acute and convalescent COVID-19 samples took place in the United States, Italy and Spain. In each case, the material was cDNA or gDNA derived from T cells, B-cell-depleted T cells, or PBMCs.

In the original analysis: Scientists estimated how many nucleated cells there were by amplifying reference gene primers. Clones were read by immunoSEQ multiplex PCR, and TCRdb kept only the in-frame ones, dropping some. For V, J and clone size, that table is used; D and trimming come from the DNA. The sample holds 150,000 or so clones, roughly 83% seen once. There are 14 residues in the CDR3. Germline V gene data show CDR1 as LNHDA and CDR2 as SQIVND (reference sequence). V lost 1 base and J lost 2, with 6 bases in between. V and J are TRBV19 and TRBJ1-5; D is unresolved. This receptor was obtained from a woman aged 55-69 years with acute or convalescent COVID-19. Sequencing input: peripheral blood. This CDR3 is CASSIVSGNQPQHF. The CDR3 DNA follows: TGTGCCAGTAGTATAGTTTCAGGCAATCAGCCCCAGCATTTT.